Listed below are T cell receptor beta chains from one sample, sequenced in a study of cytomegalovirus exposure and HLA in healthy donors. Some clones are missing from TCRdb's copy, which holds only in-frame ones; the method was immunoSEQ multiplex PCR. The sample consists of around 130,000 clones, over 80% of them appearing once. The sample taken for sequencing was PBMCs. The receptors stem from a boy between 10 and 17 years old in good health and CMV-seronegative. Both conserved end residues are part of each CDR3. The order of the fields is clone size, J gene, CDR3 length, D gene, V gene, CDR3 DNA, CDR3 protein. The D gene is left open where the match is weak. Clone size is shown for a subset of rows, as once, few, many or a class of expanded clone.

clone_size: once
j_call: TRBJ1-2
cdr3_length: 18
d_call: .
v_call: TRBV19
cdr3_nt: TGTGCCAGTAGACCGGGGGACTCAATTTTTGGTCTTAACTATGGCTACACCTTC
cdr3_aa: CASRPGDSIFGLNYGYTF

clone_size: .
j_call: TRBJ1-2
cdr3_length: 13
d_call: .
v_call: TRBV6-6
cdr3_nt: TGTGCCAGCAGTTATCTCCGTTCGGGAGGCTACACCTTC
cdr3_aa: CASSYLRSGGYTF

clone_size: .
j_call: TRBJ1-2
cdr3_length: 14
d_call: TRBD1
v_call: TRBV11-2
cdr3_nt: TGTGCCAGCAGCACGGGACAGGGGGCTCAAGGCTACACCTTC
cdr3_aa: CASSTGQGAQGYTF

clone_size: .
j_call: TRBJ2-5
cdr3_length: 12
d_call: TRBD2
v_call: TRBV30
cdr3_nt: TGTGCCTGGAGACGGACAAGCGGGATAACGTACTTC
cdr3_aa: CAWRRTSGITYF

clone_size: .
j_call: TRBJ1-5
cdr3_length: 15
d_call: TRBD1
v_call: TRBV5-6
cdr3_nt: TGTGCCAGCAGCCGGACAGGGTTGAGCAATCAGCCCCAGCATTTT
cdr3_aa: CASSRTGLSNQPQHF

clone_size: few
j_call: TRBJ2-7
cdr3_length: 16
d_call: .
v_call: TRBV4-1
cdr3_nt: TGCGCCAGCAGCCAATTCCCTCTCGGGTCCTCCTACGAGCAGTACTTC
cdr3_aa: CASSQFPLGSSYEQYF

clone_size: .
j_call: TRBJ1-4
cdr3_length: 14
d_call: TRBD1
v_call: TRBV5-4
cdr3_nt: TGTGCCAGCAGACAGGACAGGGGAGGGGGAAAACTGTTTTTT
cdr3_aa: CASRQDRGGGKLFF

clone_size: .
j_call: TRBJ2-7
cdr3_length: 11
d_call: .
v_call: TRBV30
cdr3_nt: TGTGCCTGGACCCACGGCGGGGAGCAGTACTTC
cdr3_aa: CAWTHGGEQYF

clone_size: .
j_call: TRBJ2-2
cdr3_length: 16
d_call: TRBD2
v_call: TRBV11-1
cdr3_nt: TGTGCCAGCAGCTTAGTAGCGGGAGGTCGCACCGGGGAGCTGTTTTTT
cdr3_aa: CASSLVAGGRTGELFF

clone_size: .
j_call: TRBJ1-1
cdr3_length: 15
d_call: TRBD1
v_call: TRBV5-4
cdr3_nt: TGTGCCAGCAGTCGGGACAGGGTGGCGAACACTGAAGCTTTCTTT
cdr3_aa: CASSRDRVANTEAFF

clone_size: .
j_call: TRBJ1-3
cdr3_length: 15
d_call: TRBD1
v_call: TRBV6-1
cdr3_nt: TGTGCCAGCAGGGACAGGGGGGGTCGTGGAAACACCATATATTTT
cdr3_aa: CASRDRGGRGNTIYF

clone_size: .
j_call: TRBJ2-1
cdr3_length: 15
d_call: TRBD2
v_call: TRBV6-5
cdr3_nt: TGTGCCAGCAGCCACGGACTAGCGGGAGTTAATGAGCAGTTCTTC
cdr3_aa: CASSHGLAGVNEQFF

clone_size: .
j_call: TRBJ2-5
cdr3_length: 16
d_call: TRBD2
v_call: TRBV30
cdr3_nt: TGTGCCTGGAGTGTATTAGGGCTAGCGGGCCAAGAGACCCAGTACTTC
cdr3_aa: CAWSVLGLAGQETQYF

clone_size: .
j_call: TRBJ1-1
cdr3_length: 14
d_call: .
v_call: TRBV11-1
cdr3_nt: TGTGCCAGCAGCTTGGGACTTAGGAACACTGAAGCTTTCTTT
cdr3_aa: CASSLGLRNTEAFF